Below are 5 T cell receptor beta chains sequenced from a single sample in a study of a mutant IDH1 vaccine in newly diagnosed glioma. As to time point: week 11, during vaccination. The study gave 300 ug of mutant IDH1 20-mer peptide per vaccine dose, with topical imiquimod. Their target antigens are unknown. The assay was immunoSEQ multiplex PCR, and TCRdb's table has in-frame clones only and misses some. The sample lists tens of thousands of clones, 80% occurring once. The source was PBMCs, collected from a glioma patient whose treatment included an IDH1 peptide vaccine. Receptors were obtained from a man aged 50 to 60 with glioma.

This clone has a handful of counts. The chain couples TRBV10-3 to TRBJ2-7; 8 bases map to TRBD2. The CDR3 consists of 14 residues. J gave up 5 bases and V 4 bases, and 7 bases lay outside the gene matches. Germline V gene sequence: CDR1 ENHRY, CDR2 SYGVKD. As DNA, the CDR3 is TGTGCCATCAGTGCAAGCGGGAGCGGTAACGAGCAGTACTTC. Its protein is CAISASGSGNEQYF.

The J gene is TRBJ1-5, the V gene TRBV15; 9 bases match TRBD1. Germline V lookup: CDR1 LNHNV, CDR2 YYDKDF (reference sequence). Trimming took 4 bases from V and 2 from J; bases not matched to a gene: 9. The CDR3 has 17 residues. The chain's CDR3 is CATSTIQGARGNQPQHF. The CDR3, as DNA: TGTGCCACCAGCACCATACAGGGGGCGAGGGGCAATCAGCCCCAGCATTTT.

The chain joins TRBV5-4 to TRBJ2-7; 12 bases match TRBD2. Trimming at V came to 4 bases and at J to 5 bases, leaving 7 bases not matched to a gene. The CDR3 runs to 15 residues. From germline, CDR1 is SGHNT and CDR2 YYREEE (reference sequence). CDR3 loop: CASSPSSGRAHEQYF. CDR3 coding DNA: TGTGCCAGCAGCCCATCTAGCGGGAGGGCCCACGAGCAGTACTTC.

This sequence joins TRBV18 and TRBJ1-5; maybe TRBD1 (5 bases). Germline V lookup: CDR1 KGHSH, CDR2 LQKENI. The CDR3 is 13 amino acids. V was shortened by 2 bases and J by 7 bases, with 9 bases between the two germline ends. The CDR3 sequence: CASSPGEGQPQHF. The CDR3 nucleotides read TGTGCCAGCTCACCAGGAGAGGGGCAGCCCCAGCATTTT.

This clone occurred a few times. J is TRBJ2-2 and V is TRBV28; 13 bases align to TRBD2. The germline gives CDR1 MDHEN, CDR2 SYDVKM. The J segment lost 6 bases and the V segment lost 5 bases, leaving 9 bases of the junction unmatched. This CDR3 region has 17 residues. This CDR3 is CASSVPGLAGLAGELFF. The CDR3 DNA reads TGTGCCAGCAGTGTCCCGGGACTAGCGGGGCTGGCCGGGGAGCTGTTTTTT.